Listed here are 15 T cell receptor beta chains from one sample, sequenced in a study of blood T cells in healthy people across ages. A sample-barcoded 5' primer and a J-beta primer mix were used in a second PCR of about 7 to 12 cycles. TCRdb reprocessed the 5' RACE reads via MiXCR and lists one record per CDR3 protein. The sample records some 1.6 million distinct CDR3 sequences, roughly 32% being singletons. The sample taken for sequencing was blood. The receptors were sampled from a woman in her thirties in good health.

The V and J genes are TRBV20-1 and TRBJ2-7; TRBD1 matches at 9 bases. Looked up from germline, CDR1 is DFQATT and CDR2 is SNEGSKA (reference sequence). The CDR3 consists of 15 residues. Trimming at V came to 8 bases and at J to 7 bases, leaving 18 bases not matched to a gene. This CDR3 reads CSTHRQGGQGNEQYF. The CDR3, as DNA: TGCAGTACTCATAGACAGGGGGGGCAAGGAAATGAGCAGTACTTC.

This clonotype was observed a handful of times. This chain uses TRBV7-9 with TRBJ2-7; D is ambiguous. This CDR3 has 15 amino acids. V was cut by 1 base and J by 2 bases, with 12 bases left in between. The V gene's germline CDR1 is SEHNR and CDR2 FQNEAQ (reference sequence). CDR3 bases: TGTGCCAGCAGCTTAGGGCAGTCGCTTCCCTACGAGCAGTACTTC. Its protein product is CASSLGQSLPYEQYF.

This clonotype has only a few counts. V and J are TRBV6-6 and TRBJ1-2; D remains ambiguous. Between the trimmed V and J ends, which lost 6 bases and 2 bases, there was a span of 16 bases. The CDR3 runs to 15 residues. From germline, CDR1 is MNHNY and CDR2 SVGAGI (reference sequence). The chain's CDR3 is CASSRADGVNYGYTF. The CDR3 nucleotides are TGTGCCAGCAGCCGGGCGGACGGCGTAAACTATGGCTACACCTTC.

The DNA of the CDR3 is TGTGCCAGCAGTGCTAGGGGCTCGTTGTCTGAAGCTTTCTTT. Translated: CASSARGSLSEAFF. The chain has TRBV7-6 and TRBJ1-1; tentative D call: TRBD1 (5 bases). V was trimmed by 6 bases and J by 6 bases, leaving 17 bases between them. The germline CDR1 and CDR2 sequences are SGHVS and FNYEAQ. CDR3 length equals 14 residues.

This clonotype was counted only a few times. The CDR3 protein is CSVEAPLDGSYEQYF. CDR3 in DNA: TGCAGCGTTGAAGCCCCCCTGGACGGATCCTACGAGCAGTACTTC. The chain recombines TRBV29-1 with TRBJ2-7; D is unclear. The CDR3 runs to 15 residues. The V end was cut by 1 base, the J end by 1 base, with 14 bases between. CDR1 and CDR2 from the germline V gene are SQVTM and ANQGSEA.

This clonotype was seen more than once but under ten times. J is TRBJ2-1 and V is TRBV15, with TRBD2 identical over 8 bases. The V and J ends lost 5 bases and 0 bases, in that order; junction bases with no gene match: 0. The CDR3 spans 14 residues. Looked up from germline, CDR1 is LNHNV and CDR2 is YYDKDF (reference sequence). As DNA, the CDR3 is TGTGCCACCAGCGGGACTAGCTCCTACAATGAGCAGTTCTTC. Translation gives CATSGTSSYNEQFF.

This clonotype was seen a handful of times. The gene calls are TRBV21-1 and TRBJ2-3; TRBD1 is the table's D call, not checked against the DNA. TRBV21-1 is marked as a pseudogene. This CDR3 spans 16 amino acids. CDR3 nucleotide sequence: TGTGCCAGCAGCCTACAAAGGGGACAGGGCCGAGATACGCAGTATTTT. It encodes CASSLQRGQGRDTQYF.

On this clonotype: At one of its ends the junction is not consistent with the germline gene, which may arise from a read error. The genes are TRBV27 and TRBJ1-5; no definite D call. CDR3 length: 15 residues. Germline V gives CDR1 MNHEY, CDR2 SMNVEV (reference sequence). CDR3 region: CTSSYYRAWRQPQHF. The CDR3 DNA is TGTACCAGCAGTTACTACCGAGCGTGGCGGCAGCCCCAGCATTTT.

This clonotype was found many times. The chain carries TRBV9 and TRBJ2-6, with D hard to call. The CDR3 sequence is 17 residues long. Germline-derived CDR1 and CDR2 are SGDLS and YYNGEE. Trimming removed 0 bases at V and 2 bases at J, with 12 bases between. The CDR3 bases are TGTGCCAGCAGCGTAGTCCCGTATACGGCTGGGGCCAACGTCCTGACTTTC. It translates to CASSVVPYTAGANVLTF. The complete variable domain, with remaining parts taken from reference TRBV9 and TRBJ2-6, reads DSGVTQTPKHLITATGQRVTLRCSPRSGDLSVYWYQQSLDQGLQFLIQYYNGEERAKGNILERFSAQQFPDLHSELNLSSLELGDSALYFCASSVVPYTAGANVLTFGAGSRLTVL.

This clonotype was picked up a small number of times. The gene calls are TRBV20-1 and TRBJ2-1; possibly TRBD2 for D (6 bases). The CDR3 sequence is 14 residues long. Germline CDR1 and CDR2: DFQATT and SNEGSKA (reference sequence). The germline V and J ends were trimmed by 4 bases and 2 bases, with 12 bases remaining between them. In DNA form, the CDR3 reads TGCAGTGCTATGGAGGGTTTGGCCTACAATGAGCAGTTCTTC. This gives the protein CSAMEGLAYNEQFF.

This clonotype has just a few counts. This rearrangement joins TRBV29-1 to TRBJ1-1, with 11 bases that match TRBD1. The germline gives CDR1 SQVTM, CDR2 ANQGSEA. The CDR3 is made up of 15 amino acids. The J segment lost 0 bases and the V segment lost 6 bases, leaving 6 bases of the junction unmatched. Here the CDR3 reads CSVAGTGGLNTEAFF. Here the CDR3 DNA reads TGCAGCGTAGCCGGGACAGGGGGACTGAACACTGAAGCTTTCTTT.

This clonotype was seen many times. The V gene is TRBV20-1, the J gene TRBJ2-1; 12 bases match TRBD2. CDR1 is DFQATT and CDR2 is SNEGSKA in the germline V gene (reference sequence). Trimming took 0 bases from V and 0 from J; bases not matched to a gene: 9. This CDR3 is 19 amino acids long. DNA of the CDR3: TGCAGTGCTAGAGATCAACTAGCGGGGGGCCCTAGCTCCTACAATGAGCAGTTCTTC. Amino acids: CSARDQLAGGPSSYNEQFF.

This clonotype has a handful of counts. The rearrangement uses TRBV6-2 or TRBV6-3 and TRBJ1-5; D uncertain. This CDR3 has 15 residues. Trimming shortened V by 4 bases and J by 2 bases, and 12 bases separated the two germline ends. Germline values: CDR1 MNHEY, CDR2 SVGEGT. Written as DNA, the CDR3 is TGTGCCAGCAGTTTGGGCCTGAATCGCAATCAGCCCCAGCATTTT. It is translated as CASSLGLNRNQPQHF.

As DNA, the CDR3 is TGTGCCAGCAGCCAGCCCCGGCCAGCGGGGGTCCCTAGCACAGATACGCAGTATTTT. Protein sequence: CASSQPRPAGVPSTDTQYF. This rearrangement joins TRBV14 to TRBJ2-3; 8 bases are a match to TRBD2. CDR1 is SGHDN and CDR2 is FVKESK in the germline V gene. With 3 bases clipped from V and 0 bases from J, the junction kept 14 bases outside the gene matches. The CDR3 is made up of 19 amino acids.

For the CDR3, the DNA is TGTGCCAGCAGCTTAGATGGGGCCCGCGGACGGATCCGCTACGAGCAGTACTTC. Translating it yields CASSLDGARGRIRYEQYF. The chain combines TRBV11-2 with TRBJ2-7; D might be TRBD1 (5 bases). The CDR3 totals 18 residues. Trimming removed 0 bases at V and 3 bases at J, with 21 bases between. The germline V gene encodes CDR1 SGHAT and CDR2 FQNNGV.